This paragraph covers one T cell receptor beta chain sequence. The data belong to a study of long-term antiretroviral therapy in people with HIV. The CDR3 contains 14 residues. The V end was cut by 0 bases, the J end by 7 bases, with 10 bases between. Germline-derived CDR1 and CDR2 are MNHEY and SVGAGI. They ran version v3.0 of the immunoSEQ assay at survey level. Assay: immunoSEQ multiplex PCR; the TCRdb copy retains only in-frame clones and omits some. Altogether just under 35,000 clones are present, 85% being singletons, with the ten largest covering about 4.8%. The source is a woman in her 30s with HIV. J is TRBJ2-1 and V is TRBV6-5, with unresolved D. The sample consisted of unsorted PBMCs, taken just over 2.7 years before starting antiretroviral therapy. In nucleotides, the CDR3 is TGTGCCAGCAGTTACTCGAATGTGGGGAATGAGCAGTTCTTC. Encoded protein: CASSYSNVGNEQFF.